The 29 T cell receptor beta chains reported below all come from one sample, sequenced in a study of identical twins. TCRdb reprocessed the 5' RACE reads with MiXCR, giving one entry per CDR3 protein. The sample records some 300,000 distinct CDR3 sequences, approximately 13% being singletons. Separately, the same data were catalogued under a study of yellow fever vaccine responses in identical twins.

Sequences were obtained from CD8+ T cells sorted from blood. The receptor source for this set is a woman in her late teens or twenties in good health.

The CDR3 coding sequence is TGTGCCAGCATAGGGGGCCGAGGAGCTTTCTTT. Translated, it gives CASIGGRGAFF. The V and J genes are TRBV2 and TRBJ1-1, with 7 bases that match TRBD1. This CDR3 is 11 amino acids long. V trimming: 7 bases; J trimming: 10 bases; junction bases outside the gene matches: 6. Germline CDR1 SNHLY, CDR2 FYNNEI.

In this sample, this clonotype turned up many times. The gene calls are TRBV12-3 or TRBV12-4 and TRBJ2-1; D could derive from TRBD1 or TRBD2 (5 bases each). V was shortened by 4 bases and J by 4 bases, with 17 bases between the two germline ends. The CDR3 length is 16 residues. In nucleotides, the CDR3 is TGTGCCAGCAGTTCCCGTGGGACCCACCCTTACAATGAGCAGTTCTTC. Encoded protein: CASSSRGTHPYNEQFF.

V usage is TRBV9 and J usage is TRBJ2-7, with 10 bases matching TRBD2. The V and J ends lost 0 bases and 4 bases, in that order; junction bases with no gene match: 7. CDR1 and CDR2 from the germline V gene are SGDLS and YYNGEE. The CDR3 spans 16 residues. The CDR3 sequence is CASSVGLAGDSYEQYF. The CDR3 bases are TGTGCCAGCAGCGTAGGGCTAGCGGGAGACTCTTACGAGCAGTACTTC.

This clonotype was recorded many times. This rearrangement joins TRBV6-1 to TRBJ2-1, with a tentative D call TRBD2 (6 bases). V dropped 8 bases and J dropped 7 bases, with 24 bases sitting between them. Germline CDR1 reads MNHNS; CDR2 reads SASEGT. The CDR3 covers 16 residues. The CDR3 bases are TGTGCCAGCGAACTAGGGGCGGGGTTTCTGATGAATGAGCAGTTCTTC. It codes for CASELGAGFLMNEQFF.

This clonotype was recorded a few times. The chain links TRBV24-1 to TRBJ2-3, with 8 bases aligning to TRBD2. The CDR3 contains 16 residues. V lost 5 bases and J lost 5; bases outside the gene matches: 11. Looked up from germline, CDR1 is KGHDR and CDR2 is SFDVKD. The CDR3 loop is CATSVDGGRNIDTQYF. In DNA, the CDR3 is TGTGCCACCAGTGTTGATGGCGGGAGGAATATAGATACGCAGTATTTT.

This clonotype showed up just a few times. The V and J genes are TRBV12-3 or TRBV12-4 and TRBJ2-1; TRBD2 matches at 8 bases. The CDR3 covers 20 residues. The V gene end was trimmed by 0 bases and the J gene end by 2 bases; junction bases not matched to a gene: 15. The CDR3 reads CASSLAWGLVSYSTYNEQFF. As DNA, the CDR3 is TGTGCCAGCAGTTTAGCGTGGGGACTAGTGTCTTATAGTACCTACAATGAGCAGTTCTTC.

This clonotype was detected ten times or more. V usage is TRBV7-9 and J usage is TRBJ2-1; no firm D call. The V and J ends lost 5 bases and 3 bases respectively, with 8 bases between them. Germline values: CDR1 SEHNR, CDR2 FQNEAQ (reference sequence). The CDR3 covers 13 residues. The CDR3 spells CASSALNYNEQFF. For the CDR3, the DNA is TGTGCCAGCAGCGCTCTGAACTACAATGAGCAGTTCTTC.

The rearrangement links TRBV19 to TRBJ1-1; weak D call: TRBD1 (5 bases). The CDR3 has 13 amino acids. V shed 6 bases and J shed 4 bases, with 12 bases lying between them. CDR1 and CDR2 from the germline V gene are LNHDA and SQIVND (reference sequence). CDR3 bases: TGTGCCAGTAGCGGGTCCGGGGGCACTGAAGCTTTCTTT. This gives the protein CASSGSGGTEAFF.

The chain joins TRBV12-3 or TRBV12-4 to TRBJ2-5; possible D gene TRBD1, 5 bases. Trimming cost V 5 bases and J 11 bases, with 15 bases left between them. The CDR3 covers 12 residues. The CDR3 sequence is CASSLPGAFQYF. The CDR3 nucleotides read TGTGCCAGCAGTCTCCCTGGGGCATTTCAGTACTTC.

Ten or more counts support this clonotype. The rearrangement joins TRBV29-1 to TRBJ1-2; D call uncertain. This CDR3 is built from 11 residues. Germline V CDR1 and CDR2: SQVTM, ANQGSEA. Deletions cut 3 bases from V and 9 bases from J, with 11 bases between. The CDR3 here is CSVEGRKSYTF. The CDR3 nucleotides are TGCAGCGTTGAGGGGAGGAAAAGCTACACCTTC.

The chain is built from TRBV6-5 and TRBJ2-7; the match to TRBD1 covers 7 bases. Germline V gene sequence: CDR1 MNHEY, CDR2 SVGAGI. The V segment lost 7 bases and the J segment 2 bases; nucleotides outside the gene matches: 14. CDR3 length: 16 residues. The CDR3 DNA sequence: TGTGCCAGCATTTTCCGGCCGGGACAGAGACCCTACGAGCAGTACTTC. The encoded protein is CASIFRPGQRPYEQYF.

This clonotype was seen only a few times. The V gene is TRBV9, the J gene TRBJ1-4, with TRBD1 as a possible D gene (6 bases). The V gene lost 4 bases and the J gene lost 4 bases, with 14 bases spanning the gap. The CDR3 has 15 residues. Germline V gene data show CDR1 as SGDLS and CDR2 as YYNGEE. CDR3 region: CASSPQGGYNEKLFF. The CDR3, as DNA: TGTGCCAGCAGCCCGCAAGGGGGGTATAATGAAAAACTGTTTTTT.

This clonotype was found a few times. V and J are TRBV2 and TRBJ2-7; no firm D call. Germline V gene sequence: CDR1 SNHLY, CDR2 FYNNEI. Trimming stripped 8 bases from V and 0 bases from J, with 11 bases between. CDR3 length: 13 residues. The CDR3 coding sequence is TGTGCCAGCGGGTCCGGTTCCTCCTACGAGCAGTACTTC. This encodes CASGSGSSYEQYF.

CDR3 nucleotides: TGTGCCAGCAGCCAAGATCAGGGACATATTGCGAACACTGAAGCTTTCTTT. Translation gives CASSQDQGHIANTEAFF. This chain uses TRBV3-1 with TRBJ1-1, with D possibly being TRBD1 (6 bases). V lost 0 bases, J lost 1 base, and 15 bases lay in between. The CDR3 length is 17 residues. CDR1 and CDR2 (germline): LGHDT, YNNKEL (reference sequence).

In this sample, this clonotype turned up many times. The chain recombines TRBV2 with TRBJ1-5, with D unresolved. The CDR3 loop spans 16 amino acids. The V end was cut by 6 bases, the J end by 1 base, with 16 bases between. Germline V gene lookup returns CDR1 SNHLY and CDR2 FYNNEI. In nucleotides, the CDR3 is TGTGCCAGCAGCGAGCTGGGGTCGGGAAGCAATCAGCCCCAGCATTTT. Amino acids: CASSELGSGSNQPQHF.

At least ten counts were recorded for this clonotype. The J gene is TRBJ2-2, the V gene TRBV27, with TRBD2 as a possible D gene (5 bases). This CDR3 region has 13 residues. CDR1 and CDR2 (germline): MNHEY, SMNVEV (reference sequence). The ends were cut back, 2 bases at V and 8 bases at J, with 9 bases in the middle. As DNA, the CDR3 is TGTGCCAGCAGTTTAGGAAGGACTGGGGAGCTGTTTTTT. Its translation is CASSLGRTGELFF.

The CDR3 DNA sequence: TGTGCCAGCAGTTACTGGGCGGGCCGCGAGCAGTTCTTC. The encoded protein is CASSYWAGREQFF. This chain uses TRBV6-5 with TRBJ2-1; the D gene is possibly TRBD2 (5 bases). Germline V gives CDR1 MNHEY, CDR2 SVGAGI. This CDR3 region has 13 residues. V lost 1 base and J 10 bases, leaving 11 bases between the germline ends.

This clonotype was seen more than once but under ten times. This chain links TRBV7-9 with TRBJ2-7; D is unclear. Germline lookup yields CDR1 SEHNR and CDR2 FQNEAQ (reference sequence). The CDR3 spans 11 residues. Trimming left V 2 bases short and J 5 bases short, with 4 bases between. The CDR3 protein is CASSLWDEQYF. The CDR3 region has the DNA TGTGCCAGCAGCTTATGGGACGAGCAGTACTTC.

This clonotype was counted many times. The chain recombines TRBV2 with TRBJ2-1; 10 nucleotides align to TRBD2. The germline V gene encodes CDR1 SNHLY and CDR2 FYNNEI. J lost 3 bases, V lost 6 bases, and 11 bases had no gene match. CDR3 length: 17 residues. CDR3 residues: CASRPISGGTYYNEQFF. DNA of the CDR3: TGTGCCAGCAGGCCCATTAGCGGGGGGACCTACTACAATGAGCAGTTCTTC.

This clonotype came up a few times. The V and J genes are TRBV4-1 and TRBJ2-7, with 7 nucleotides matching TRBD2. V was clipped by 0 bases and J by 3 bases; unmatched bases: 8. CDR3 length equals 16 residues. From germline, CDR1 is MGHRA and CDR2 YSYEKL. The CDR3: CASSQDLGGGDYEQYF. CDR3 bases: TGCGCCAGCAGCCAAGATCTTGGGGGGGGAGACTACGAGCAGTACTTC.

This clonotype was counted only a few times. This chain joins TRBV12-3 or TRBV12-4 and TRBJ1-2, with 9 bases that match TRBD1. The CDR3 has 12 amino acids. The junction had 3 bases not matched to a gene; V was cut back by 6 bases and J by 7 bases. CDR3 protein: CASSRDRVGYTF. The CDR3 bases are TGTGCCAGCAGCAGGGACAGGGTTGGCTACACCTTC.

The gene calls are TRBV7-8 and TRBJ1-1, with 7 bases matching TRBD1. With 5 bases clipped from V and 1 base from J, the junction kept 10 bases outside the gene matches. This CDR3 is 16 amino acids long. Germline V lookup: CDR1 SGHVS, CDR2 FQNEAQ. The CDR3 region has the DNA TGTGCCAGCAGCCCAACGTCGACAGGGTGGAACACTGAAGCTTTCTTT. This encodes CASSPTSTGWNTEAFF.

Only a few counts were recorded for this clonotype. DNA of the CDR3: TGTGCCACCAGTGATTCTCTCCAGGACTATCCAGGGAACCAAGAGACCCAGTACTTC. This translates into CATSDSLQDYPGNQETQYF. V and J are TRBV24-1 and TRBJ2-5; possibly TRBD2 for D (6 bases). This CDR3 has 19 amino acids. V dropped 2 bases and J dropped 0 bases, with 21 bases sitting between them. Germline V gene sequence: CDR1 KGHDR, CDR2 SFDVKD.

This clonotype was found a few times. The chain employs TRBV5-6 and TRBJ2-5; D possibly corresponds to TRBD2 (5 bases). CDR1 and CDR2 from the germline V gene are SGHDT and YYEEEE. The CDR3 sequence is 16 residues long. The V gene lost 0 bases and the J gene lost 5 bases, with 17 bases spanning the gap. This CDR3 reads CASSLEASLWVETQYF. CDR3 nucleotide sequence: TGTGCCAGCAGCTTGGAGGCTAGCCTTTGGGTGGAGACCCAGTACTTC.

This clonotype turned up a few times. The chain couples TRBV3-1 to TRBJ2-7; a possible D gene is TRBD2 (6 bases). Germline CDR1 LGHDT, CDR2 YNNKEL (reference sequence). This CDR3 is 13 amino acids long. V lost 9 bases to trimming and J lost 4 bases, with 16 bases between them. The CDR3 DNA reads as TGTGCCAGTGGCGGCGGGGACGGATACGAGCAGTACTTC. This sequence encodes CASGGGDGYEQYF.

This clonotype was counted ten times or more. The chain has TRBV2 and TRBJ2-7, with D possibly being TRBD1 (5 bases). The CDR3 extends over 14 amino acids. Germline CDR1 is SNHLY and CDR2 is FYNNEI. The V end lost 5 bases, the J end lost 6 bases, and 17 bases lay between the germline ends. CDR3 amino acids: CASSSDGPRGEQYF. CDR3 coding DNA: TGTGCCAGCAGTTCAGACGGGCCTAGGGGCGAGCAGTACTTC.

The rearrangement joins TRBV7-6 to TRBJ2-6, with a possible D match to TRBD2 (6 bases). The V and J ends lost 1 base and 4 bases respectively, with 11 bases between them. CDR3 size: 16 residues. Per germline, CDR1 SGHVS and CDR2 FNYEAQ. In DNA, the CDR3 is TGTGCCAGCAGCTTAGGAGCGGGTAACGGGGCCAACGTCCTGACTTTC. This sequence encodes CASSLGAGNGANVLTF. The variable domain in full, with the rest retrieved from reference TRBV7-6 and TRBJ2-6, is GAGVSQSPRYKVTKRGQDVALRCDPISGHVSLYWYRQALGQGPEFLTYFNYEAQQDKSGLPNDRFSAERPEGSISTLTIQRTEQRDSAMYRCASSLGAGNGANVLTFGAGSRLTVL.

This sequence joins TRBV5-6 and TRBJ2-1, with TRBD2 matching over 12 bases. The CDR3 contains 16 residues. Per the germline V gene, CDR1 is SGHDT and CDR2 is YYEEEE. J was trimmed by 4 bases and V by 4 bases; bases with no gene match: 6. CDR3 protein: CASSGGLAGWYNEQFF. The CDR3 region has the DNA TGTGCCAGCAGCGGGGGACTAGCGGGTTGGTACAATGAGCAGTTCTTC.

This clonotype has a count of ten or more. Its ends do not fully match the called genes, so a read error is possible. The chain joins TRBV12-3 or TRBV12-4 to TRBJ2-5; possible D gene TRBD1, 5 bases. CDR3 size: 12 residues. In nucleotides, the CDR3 is TGCGCCAGCAGCTTGACAGAAGAGACCCAGTACTTC. Amino acids: CASSLTEETQYF.